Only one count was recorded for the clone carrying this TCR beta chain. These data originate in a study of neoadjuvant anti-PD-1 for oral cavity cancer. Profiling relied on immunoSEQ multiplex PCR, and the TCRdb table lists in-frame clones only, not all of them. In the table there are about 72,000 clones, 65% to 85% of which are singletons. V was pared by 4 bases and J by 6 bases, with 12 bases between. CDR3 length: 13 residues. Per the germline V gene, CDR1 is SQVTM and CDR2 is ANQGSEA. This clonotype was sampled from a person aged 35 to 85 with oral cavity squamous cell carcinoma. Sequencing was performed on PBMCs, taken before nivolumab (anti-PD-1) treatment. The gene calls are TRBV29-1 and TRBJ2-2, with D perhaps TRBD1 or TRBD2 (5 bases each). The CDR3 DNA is TGCAGCGTTGGTTTTGGGGGTCCCGGGGAGCTGTTTTTT. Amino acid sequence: CSVGFGGPGELFF.